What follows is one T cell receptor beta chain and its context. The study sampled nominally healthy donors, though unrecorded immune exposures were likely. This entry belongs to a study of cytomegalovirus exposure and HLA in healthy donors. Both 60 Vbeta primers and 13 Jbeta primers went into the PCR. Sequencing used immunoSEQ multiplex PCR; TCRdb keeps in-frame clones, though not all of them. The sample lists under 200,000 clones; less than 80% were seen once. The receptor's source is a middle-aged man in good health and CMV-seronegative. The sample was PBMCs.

The CDR3 loop is CASSLRQIYEQYF. CDR3 in DNA: TGTGCCAGCAGCTTGAGACAGATCTACGAGCAGTACTTC. The rearrangement uses TRBV5-6 and TRBJ2-7; a possible D gene is TRBD1 (5 bases). Germline-derived CDR1 and CDR2 are SGHDT and YYEEEE. Between the trimmed V and J ends, which lost 1 base and 3 bases, there was a span of 8 bases. The CDR3 consists of 13 residues.